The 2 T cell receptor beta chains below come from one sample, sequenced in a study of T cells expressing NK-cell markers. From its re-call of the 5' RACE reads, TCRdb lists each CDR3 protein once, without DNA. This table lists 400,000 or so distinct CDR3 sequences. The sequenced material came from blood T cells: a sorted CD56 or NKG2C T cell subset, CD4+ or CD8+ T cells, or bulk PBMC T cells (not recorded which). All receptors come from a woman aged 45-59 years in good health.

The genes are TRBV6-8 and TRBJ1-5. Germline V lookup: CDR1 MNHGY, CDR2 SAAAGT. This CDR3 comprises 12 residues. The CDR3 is CARETSNQPQHF.

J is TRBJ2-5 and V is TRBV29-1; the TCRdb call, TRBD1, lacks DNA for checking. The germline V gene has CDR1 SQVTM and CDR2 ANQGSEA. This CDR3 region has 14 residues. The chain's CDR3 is CSVVRAGESETQYF.